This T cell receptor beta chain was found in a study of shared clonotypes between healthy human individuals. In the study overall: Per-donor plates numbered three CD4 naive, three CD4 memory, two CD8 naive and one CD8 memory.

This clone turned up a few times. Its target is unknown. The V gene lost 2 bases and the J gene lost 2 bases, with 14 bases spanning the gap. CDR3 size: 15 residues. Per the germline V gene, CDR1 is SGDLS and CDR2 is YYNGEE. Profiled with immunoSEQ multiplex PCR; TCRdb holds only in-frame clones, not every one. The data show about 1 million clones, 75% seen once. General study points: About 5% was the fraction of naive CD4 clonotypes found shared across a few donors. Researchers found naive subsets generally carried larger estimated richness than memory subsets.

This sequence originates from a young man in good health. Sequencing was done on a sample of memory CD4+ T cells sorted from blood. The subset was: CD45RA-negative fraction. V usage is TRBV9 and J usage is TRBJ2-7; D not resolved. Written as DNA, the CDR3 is TGTGCCAGCAGCGTGGAACCCATTGGGGCCTACGAGCAGTACTTC. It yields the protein CASSVEPIGAYEQYF.